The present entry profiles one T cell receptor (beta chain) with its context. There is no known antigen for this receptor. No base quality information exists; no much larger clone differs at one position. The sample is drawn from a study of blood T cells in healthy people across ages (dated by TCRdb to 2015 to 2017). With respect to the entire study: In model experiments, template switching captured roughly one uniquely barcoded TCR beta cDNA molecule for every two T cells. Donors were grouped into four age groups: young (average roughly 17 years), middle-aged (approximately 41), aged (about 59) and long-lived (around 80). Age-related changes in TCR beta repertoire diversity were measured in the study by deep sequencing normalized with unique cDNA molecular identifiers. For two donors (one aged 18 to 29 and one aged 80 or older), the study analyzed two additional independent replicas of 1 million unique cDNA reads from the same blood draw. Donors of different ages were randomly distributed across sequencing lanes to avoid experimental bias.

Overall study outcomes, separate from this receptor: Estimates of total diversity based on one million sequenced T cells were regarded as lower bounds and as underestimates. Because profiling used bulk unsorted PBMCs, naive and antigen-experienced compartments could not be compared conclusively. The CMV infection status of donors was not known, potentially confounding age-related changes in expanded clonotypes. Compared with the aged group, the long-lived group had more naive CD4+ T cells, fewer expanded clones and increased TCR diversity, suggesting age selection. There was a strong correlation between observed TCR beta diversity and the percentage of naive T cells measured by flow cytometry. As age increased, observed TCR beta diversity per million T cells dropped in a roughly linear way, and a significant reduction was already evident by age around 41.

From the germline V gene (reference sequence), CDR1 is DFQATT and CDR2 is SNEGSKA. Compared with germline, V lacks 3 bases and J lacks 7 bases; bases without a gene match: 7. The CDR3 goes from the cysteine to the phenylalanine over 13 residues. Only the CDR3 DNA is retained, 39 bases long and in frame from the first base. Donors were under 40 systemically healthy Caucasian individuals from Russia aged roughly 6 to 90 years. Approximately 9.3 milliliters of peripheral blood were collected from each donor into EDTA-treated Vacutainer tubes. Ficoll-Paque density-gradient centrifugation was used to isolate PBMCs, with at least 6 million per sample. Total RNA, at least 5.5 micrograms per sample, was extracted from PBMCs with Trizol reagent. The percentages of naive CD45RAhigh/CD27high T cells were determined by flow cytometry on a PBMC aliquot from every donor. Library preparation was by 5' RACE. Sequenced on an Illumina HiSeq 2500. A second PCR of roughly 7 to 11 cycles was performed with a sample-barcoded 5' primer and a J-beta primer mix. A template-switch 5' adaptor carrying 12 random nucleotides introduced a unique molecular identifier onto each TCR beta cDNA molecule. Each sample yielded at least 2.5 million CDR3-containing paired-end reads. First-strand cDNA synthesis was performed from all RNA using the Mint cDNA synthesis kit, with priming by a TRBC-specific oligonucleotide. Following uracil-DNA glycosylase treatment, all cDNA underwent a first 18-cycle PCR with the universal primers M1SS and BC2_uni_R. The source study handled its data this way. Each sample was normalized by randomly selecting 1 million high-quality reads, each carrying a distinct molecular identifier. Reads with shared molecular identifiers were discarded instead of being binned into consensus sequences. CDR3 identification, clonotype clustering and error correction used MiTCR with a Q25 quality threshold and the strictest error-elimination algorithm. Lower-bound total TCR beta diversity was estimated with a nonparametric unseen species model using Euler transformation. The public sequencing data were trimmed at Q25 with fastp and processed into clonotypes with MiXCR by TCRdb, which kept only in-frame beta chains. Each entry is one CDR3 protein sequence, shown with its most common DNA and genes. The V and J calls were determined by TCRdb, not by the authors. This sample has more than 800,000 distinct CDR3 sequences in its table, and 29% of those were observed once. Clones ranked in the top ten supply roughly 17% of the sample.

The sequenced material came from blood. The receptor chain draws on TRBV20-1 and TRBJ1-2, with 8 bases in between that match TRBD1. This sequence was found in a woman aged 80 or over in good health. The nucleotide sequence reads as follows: TGCAGTGCTAGCACCCAGGGGGCGCGTGGCTACACCTTC. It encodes CSASTQGARGYTF.